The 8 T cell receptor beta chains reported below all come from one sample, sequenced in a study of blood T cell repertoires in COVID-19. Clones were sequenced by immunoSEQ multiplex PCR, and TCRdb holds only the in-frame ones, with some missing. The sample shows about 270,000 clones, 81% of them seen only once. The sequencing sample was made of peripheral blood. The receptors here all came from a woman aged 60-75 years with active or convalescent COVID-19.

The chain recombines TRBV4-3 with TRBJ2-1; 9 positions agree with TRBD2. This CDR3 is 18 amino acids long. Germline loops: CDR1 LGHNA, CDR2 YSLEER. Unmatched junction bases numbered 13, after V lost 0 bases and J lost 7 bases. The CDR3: CASSQDLLARGGRNEQFF. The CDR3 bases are TGCGCCAGCAGCCAAGACTTATTGGCGCGGGGGGGCCGGAATGAGCAGTTCTTC.

The CDR3 sequence is CASSLSDSSSYEQYF. The CDR3 bases are TGTGCCAGCAGCCTGAGCGACAGCAGCTCCTACGAGCAGTACTTC. The rearrangement uses TRBV7-8 and TRBJ2-7; D is perhaps TRBD1 (5 bases). Germline lookup yields CDR1 SGHVS and CDR2 FQNEAQ. CDR3 length equals 15 residues. V dropped 5 bases and J dropped 0 bases, with 14 bases sitting between them.

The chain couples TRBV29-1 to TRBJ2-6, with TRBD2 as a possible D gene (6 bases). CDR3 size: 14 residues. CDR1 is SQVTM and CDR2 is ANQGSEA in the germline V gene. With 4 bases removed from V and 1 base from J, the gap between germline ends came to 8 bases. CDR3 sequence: CSVGGGSGANVLTF. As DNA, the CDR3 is TGCAGCGTTGGTGGGGGGTCTGGGGCCAACGTCCTGACTTTC.

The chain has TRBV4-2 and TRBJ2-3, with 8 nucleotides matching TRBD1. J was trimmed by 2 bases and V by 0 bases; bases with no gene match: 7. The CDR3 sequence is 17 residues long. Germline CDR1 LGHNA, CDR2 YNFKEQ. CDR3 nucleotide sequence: TGTGCCAGCAGCCAAGAACCTCCGGGACAGGTCACAGATACGCAGTATTTT. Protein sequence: CASSQEPPGQVTDTQYF.

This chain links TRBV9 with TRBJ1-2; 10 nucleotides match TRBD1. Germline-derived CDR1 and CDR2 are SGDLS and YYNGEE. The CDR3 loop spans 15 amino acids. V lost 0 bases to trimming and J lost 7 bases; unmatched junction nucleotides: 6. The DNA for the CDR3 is TGTGCCAGCAGCGTAGCTGGACAGGGGGTATTTGGCTACACCTTC. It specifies CASSVAGQGVFGYTF.

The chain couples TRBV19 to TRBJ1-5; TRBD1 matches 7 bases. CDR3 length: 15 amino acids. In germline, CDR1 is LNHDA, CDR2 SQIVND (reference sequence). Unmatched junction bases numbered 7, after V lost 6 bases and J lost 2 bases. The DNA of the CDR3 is TGTGCCAGTAGGACGACAGGGCTCGGCAATCAGCCCCAGCATTTT. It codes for CASRTTGLGNQPQHF. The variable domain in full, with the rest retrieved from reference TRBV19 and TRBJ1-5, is DGGITQSPKYLFRKEGQNVTLSCEQNLNHDAMYWYRQDPGQGLRLIYYSQIVNDFQKGDIAEGYSVSREKKESFPLTVTSAQKNPTAFYLCASRTTGLGNQPQHFGDGTRLSIL.

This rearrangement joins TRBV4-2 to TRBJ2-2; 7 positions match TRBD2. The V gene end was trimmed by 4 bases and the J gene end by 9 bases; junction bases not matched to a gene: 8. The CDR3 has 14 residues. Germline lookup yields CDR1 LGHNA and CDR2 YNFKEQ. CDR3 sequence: CASSLTSSQRELFF. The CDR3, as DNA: TGTGCCAGCAGCCTGACTAGCTCACAAAGGGAGCTGTTTTTT.

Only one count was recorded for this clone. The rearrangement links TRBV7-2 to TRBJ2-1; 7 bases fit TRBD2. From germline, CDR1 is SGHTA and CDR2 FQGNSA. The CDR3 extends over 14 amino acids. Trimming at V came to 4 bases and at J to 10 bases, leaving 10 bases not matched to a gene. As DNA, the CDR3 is TGTGCCAGCAGCTATTCTACGGGGGGTATAGAGCAGTTCTTC. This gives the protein CASSYSTGGIEQFF. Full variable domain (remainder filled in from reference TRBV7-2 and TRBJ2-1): GAGVSQSPSNKVTEKGKDVELRCDPISGHTALYWYRQSLGQGLEFLIYFQGNSAPDKSGLPSDRFSAERTGGSVSTLTIQRTQQEDSAVYLCASSYSTGGIEQFFGPGTRLTVL.